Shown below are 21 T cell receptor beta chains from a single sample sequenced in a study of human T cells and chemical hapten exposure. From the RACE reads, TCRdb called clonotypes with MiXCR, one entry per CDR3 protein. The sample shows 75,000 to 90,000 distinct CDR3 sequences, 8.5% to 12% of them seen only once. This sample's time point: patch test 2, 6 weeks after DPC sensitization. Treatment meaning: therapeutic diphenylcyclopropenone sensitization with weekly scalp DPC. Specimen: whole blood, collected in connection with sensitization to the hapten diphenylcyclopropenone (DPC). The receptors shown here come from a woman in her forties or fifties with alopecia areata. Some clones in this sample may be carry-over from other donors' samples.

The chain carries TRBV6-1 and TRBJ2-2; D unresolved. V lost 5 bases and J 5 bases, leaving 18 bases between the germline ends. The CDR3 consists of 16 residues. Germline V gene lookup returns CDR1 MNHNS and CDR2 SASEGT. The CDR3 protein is CASSLRFGPETGELFF. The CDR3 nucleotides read TGTGCCAGCAGTCTTCGGTTTGGTCCGGAGACCGGGGAGCTGTTTTTT.

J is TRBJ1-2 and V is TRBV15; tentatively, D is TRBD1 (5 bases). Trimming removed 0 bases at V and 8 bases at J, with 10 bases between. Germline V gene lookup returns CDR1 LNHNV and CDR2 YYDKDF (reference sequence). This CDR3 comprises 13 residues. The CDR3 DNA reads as TGTGCCACCAGCAGAGATCCAGGGACGGGCTACACCTTC. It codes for CATSRDPGTGYTF.

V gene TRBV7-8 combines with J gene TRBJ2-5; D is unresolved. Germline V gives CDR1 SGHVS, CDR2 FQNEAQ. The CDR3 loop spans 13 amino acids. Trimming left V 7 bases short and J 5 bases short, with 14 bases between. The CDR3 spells CASKRRPRETQYF. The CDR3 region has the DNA TGTGCCAGCAAACGGCGGCCCCGGGAGACCCAGTACTTC.

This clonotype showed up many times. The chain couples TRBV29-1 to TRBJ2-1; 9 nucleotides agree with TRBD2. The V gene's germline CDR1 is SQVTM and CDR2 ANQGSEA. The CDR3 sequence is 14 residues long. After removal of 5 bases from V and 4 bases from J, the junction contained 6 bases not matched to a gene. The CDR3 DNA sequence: TGCAGCGTTTTAGCGGGAGCAAAATACAATGAGCAGTTCTTC. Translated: CSVLAGAKYNEQFF.

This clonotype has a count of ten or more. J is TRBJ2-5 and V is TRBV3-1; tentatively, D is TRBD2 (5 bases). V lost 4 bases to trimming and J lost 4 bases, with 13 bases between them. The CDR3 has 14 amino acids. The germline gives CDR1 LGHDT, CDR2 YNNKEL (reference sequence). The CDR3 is CASSPGFAGETQYF. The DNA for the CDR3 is TGTGCCAGCAGCCCGGGATTTGCTGGAGAGACCCAGTACTTC.

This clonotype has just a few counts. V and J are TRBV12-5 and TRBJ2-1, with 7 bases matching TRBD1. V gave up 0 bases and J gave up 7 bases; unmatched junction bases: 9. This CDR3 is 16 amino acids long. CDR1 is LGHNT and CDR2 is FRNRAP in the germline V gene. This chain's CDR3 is CASGLVRSGGSNEQFF. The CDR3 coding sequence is TGTGCTAGTGGTTTGGTACGTTCAGGGGGTTCAAATGAGCAGTTCTTC.

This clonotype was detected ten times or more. CDR3 nucleotide sequence: TGTGCCAGCAGCCAAAGACTCGGCACAGATACGCAGTATTTT. It is translated as CASSQRLGTDTQYF. This chain links TRBV3-1 with TRBJ2-3; no clear D gene. The CDR3 is 14 residues long. Trimming took 2 bases from V and 1 from J, leaving 7 bases between them. CDR1 and CDR2 from the germline V gene are LGHDT and YNNKEL (reference sequence).

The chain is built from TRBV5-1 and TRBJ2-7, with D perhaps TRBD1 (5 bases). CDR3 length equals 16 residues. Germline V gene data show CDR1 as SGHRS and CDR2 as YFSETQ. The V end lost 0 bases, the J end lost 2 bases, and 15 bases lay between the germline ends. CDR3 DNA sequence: TGCGCCAGCAGCTTGGCTATTACTTACAGGCCCTACGAGCAGTACTTC. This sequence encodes CASSLAITYRPYEQYF.

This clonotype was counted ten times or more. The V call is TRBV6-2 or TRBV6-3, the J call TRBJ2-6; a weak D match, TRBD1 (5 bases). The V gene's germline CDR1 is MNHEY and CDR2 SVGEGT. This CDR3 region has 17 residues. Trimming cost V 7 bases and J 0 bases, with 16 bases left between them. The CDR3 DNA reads TGTGCCAGCAACCTGGACACGGATCTCTCTGGGGCCAACGTCCTGACTTTC. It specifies CASNLDTDLSGANVLTF.

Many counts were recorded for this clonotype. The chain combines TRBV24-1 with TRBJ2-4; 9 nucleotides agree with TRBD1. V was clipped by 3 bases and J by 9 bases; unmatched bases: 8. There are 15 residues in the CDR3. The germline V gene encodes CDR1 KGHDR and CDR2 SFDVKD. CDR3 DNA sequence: TGTGCCACCAGTGATACCGGGACAGGGTCTGGCATTCAGTACTTC. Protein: CATSDTGTGSGIQYF.

CDR3 protein: CASSWGTEVTEAFF. Written as DNA, the CDR3 is TGCGCCAGCAGCTGGGGGACAGAGGTCACTGAAGCTTTCTTT. V usage is TRBV5-1 and J usage is TRBJ1-1; 7 nucleotides line up with TRBD1. The CDR3 sequence is 14 residues long. V was pared by 3 bases and J by 4 bases, with 6 bases of the junction left unmatched. The germline V gene has CDR1 SGHRS and CDR2 YFSETQ. Combining the CDR3 with reference TRBV5-1 and TRBJ1-1 gives the whole variable domain KAGVTQTPRYLIKTRGQQVTLSCSPISGHRSVSWYQQTPGQGLQFLFEYFSETQRNKGNFPGRFSGRQFSNSRSEMNVSTLELGDSALYLCASSWGTEVTEAFFGQGTRLTVV.

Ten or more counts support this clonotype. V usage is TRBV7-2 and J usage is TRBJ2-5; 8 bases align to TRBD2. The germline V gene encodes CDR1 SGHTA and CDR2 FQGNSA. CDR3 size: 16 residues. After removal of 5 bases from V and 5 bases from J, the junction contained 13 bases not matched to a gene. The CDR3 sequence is CASSTSDPRGGETQYF. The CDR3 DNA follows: TGTGCCAGCAGCACCTCGGACCCGCGCGGGGGGGAGACCCAGTACTTC.

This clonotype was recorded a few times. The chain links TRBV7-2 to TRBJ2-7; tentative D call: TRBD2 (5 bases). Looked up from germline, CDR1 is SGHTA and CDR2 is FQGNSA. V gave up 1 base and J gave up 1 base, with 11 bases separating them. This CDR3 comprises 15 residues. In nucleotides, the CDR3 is TGTGCCAGCAGCTTAGGGTCTAGCCGGTCCTACGAGCAGTACTTC. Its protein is CASSLGSSRSYEQYF.

The CDR3 spells CASEIAGAIETQYF. For the CDR3, the DNA is TGTGCCAGCGAAATAGCGGGAGCCATAGAGACCCAGTACTTC. The chain uses TRBV25-1 and TRBJ2-5, with 9 bases aligning to TRBD2. The CDR3 runs 14 residues. The germline CDR1 and CDR2 sequences are MGHDK and SYGVNS. Losses at the gene ends were 8 bases for V and 4 bases for J; bases not matched to a gene: 8.

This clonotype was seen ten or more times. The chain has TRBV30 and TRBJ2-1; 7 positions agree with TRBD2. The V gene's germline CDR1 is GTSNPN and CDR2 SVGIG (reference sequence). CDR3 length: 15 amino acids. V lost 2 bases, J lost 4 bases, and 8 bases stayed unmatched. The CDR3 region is CAWSRGWEGYNEQFF. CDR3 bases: TGTGCCTGGAGTCGGGGATGGGAGGGATACAATGAGCAGTTCTTC.

CDR3: CASSRNTRNTEAFF. The CDR3 region has the DNA TGTGCCAGCAGCCGTAATACACGGAACACTGAAGCTTTCTTT. V is TRBV7-8 and J is TRBJ1-1; D is uncertain. CDR3 length: 14 residues. Deletions cut 5 bases from V and 1 base from J, with 11 bases between. Germline CDR1 SGHVS, CDR2 FQNEAQ. Complete variable domain (other parts from reference TRBV7-8 and TRBJ1-1): GAGVSQSPRYKVAKRGQDVALRCDPISGHVSLFWYQQALGQGPEFLTYFQNEAQLDKSGLPSDRFFAERPEGSVSTLKIQRTQQEDSAVYLCASSRNTRNTEAFFGQGTRLTVV.

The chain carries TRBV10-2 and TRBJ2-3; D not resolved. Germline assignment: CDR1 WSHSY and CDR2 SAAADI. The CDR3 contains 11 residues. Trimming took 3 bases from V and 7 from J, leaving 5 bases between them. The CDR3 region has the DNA TGCGCCAGCAGTGAAGTGAATACGCAGTATTTT. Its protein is CASSEVNTQYF.

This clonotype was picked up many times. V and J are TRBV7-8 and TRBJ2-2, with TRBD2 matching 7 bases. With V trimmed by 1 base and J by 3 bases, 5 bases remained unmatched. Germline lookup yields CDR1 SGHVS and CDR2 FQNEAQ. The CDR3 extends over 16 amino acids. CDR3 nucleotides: TGTGCCAGCAGCTTAGAGGGACTAACATACACCGGGGAGCTGTTTTTT. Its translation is CASSLEGLTYTGELFF.

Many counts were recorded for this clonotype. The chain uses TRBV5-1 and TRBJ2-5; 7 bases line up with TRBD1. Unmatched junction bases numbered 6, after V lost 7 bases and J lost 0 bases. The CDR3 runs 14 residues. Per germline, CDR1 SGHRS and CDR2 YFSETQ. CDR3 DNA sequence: TGCGCCAGCCGGGGACAGCCGAACCAAGAGACCCAGTACTTC. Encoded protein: CASRGQPNQETQYF.

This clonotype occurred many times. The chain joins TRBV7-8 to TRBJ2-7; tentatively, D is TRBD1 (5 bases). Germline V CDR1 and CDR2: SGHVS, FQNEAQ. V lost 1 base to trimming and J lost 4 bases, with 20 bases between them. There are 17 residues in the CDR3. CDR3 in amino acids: CASSLGLPTDWLYEQYF. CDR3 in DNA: TGTGCCAGCAGCTTAGGGCTCCCGACAGACTGGTTGTACGAGCAGTACTTC.

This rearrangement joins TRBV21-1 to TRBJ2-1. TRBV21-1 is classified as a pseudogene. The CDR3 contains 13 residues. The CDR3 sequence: CASSKEAYNEQFF. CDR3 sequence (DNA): TGTGCCAGCAGCAAAGAGGCCTACAATGAGCAGTTCTTC.